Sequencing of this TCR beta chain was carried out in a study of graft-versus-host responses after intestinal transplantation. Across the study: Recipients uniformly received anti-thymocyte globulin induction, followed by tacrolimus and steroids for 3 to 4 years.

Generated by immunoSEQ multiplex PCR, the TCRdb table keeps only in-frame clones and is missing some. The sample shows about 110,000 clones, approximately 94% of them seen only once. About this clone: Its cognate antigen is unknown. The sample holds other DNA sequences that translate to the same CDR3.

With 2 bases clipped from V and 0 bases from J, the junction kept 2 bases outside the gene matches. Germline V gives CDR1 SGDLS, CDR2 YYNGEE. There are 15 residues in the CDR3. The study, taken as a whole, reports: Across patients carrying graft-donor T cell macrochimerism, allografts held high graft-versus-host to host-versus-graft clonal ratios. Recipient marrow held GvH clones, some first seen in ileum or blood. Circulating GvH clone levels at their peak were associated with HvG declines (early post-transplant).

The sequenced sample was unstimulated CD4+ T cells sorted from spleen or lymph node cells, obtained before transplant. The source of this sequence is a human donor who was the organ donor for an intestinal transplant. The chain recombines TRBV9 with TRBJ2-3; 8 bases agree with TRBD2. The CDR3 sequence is CASSVGTSSTDTQYF. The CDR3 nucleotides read TGTGCCAGCAGCGTCGGGACTAGTAGCACAGATACGCAGTATTTT.